This T cell receptor (beta chain) was found in a study of beta chain features in type 1 diabetes. General study points: Individuals with type 1 diabetes displayed fewer insertions and more deletions at VDJ junctions. Significant though moderate, a shortening of TCRB CDR3s appeared in all four CD4+ subsets of Type 1 diabetes patients. The naive, central memory and Treg TCRB repertoires of patients appeared to be more similar to one another than those of healthy donors.

Trimming removed 5 bases from V and 7 bases from J, with 18 bases in between. Germline CDR1 reads MDHEN; CDR2 reads SYDVKM. This CDR3 is 16 amino acids long. Central memory, naive, regulatory and stem cell-like memory CD4+ cells were sorted by CD45RO/CCR7/CD25/CD127/CD95/CD27. Post-sort purity exceeded 98% for all sorted populations. Reverse transcribing all isolated RNA meant expressed TCRB transcripts were sequenced. Produced via immunoSEQ multiplex PCR; TCRdb's table is partial and in-frame only. The sample comprises approximately 29,000 clones, less than 75% of which are singletons, and about 2.2% rests with the top ten. This clone has a single count. Its matching antigen is unknown.

The sequence was collected from a woman aged 25 to 39 with type 1 diabetes. Sequenced material: Tregs from blood. V gene TRBV28 combines with J gene TRBJ1-6; tentative D call: TRBD1 (6 bases). CDR3 protein: CASSPPQGIGNSPLHF. The CDR3 nucleotides read TGTGCCAGCAGTCCACCTCAGGGGATCGGGAATTCACCCCTCCACTTT. The full variable domain, rest sourced from reference TRBV28 and TRBJ1-6, is DVKVTQSSRYLVKRTGEKVFLECVQDMDHENMFWYRQDPGLGLRLIYFSYDVKMKEKGDIPEGYSVSREKKERFSLILESASTNQTSMYLCASSPPQGIGNSPLHFGNGTRLTVT.